The present T cell receptor (beta chain) was sequenced within a study of blood T cell repertoires in COVID-19. The wider study: COVID-19 samples from acute and convalescent phases originated in the United States, Italy and Spain. Nucleic acid was either cDNA or gDNA, and it came from T cells, B-cell-depleted T cells, or PBMCs.

Trimming shortened V by 0 bases and J by 1 base, and 9 bases separated the two germline ends. In germline, CDR1 is SGDLS, CDR2 YYNGEE. The CDR3 runs to 15 residues. This clone has just one count. Original methodology: Amplification from reference gene primers served as the basis for estimated nucleated cell counts. Clones were read by immunoSEQ multiplex PCR, and TCRdb kept only the in-frame ones, dropping some. V and J calls and clone size come straight from that table; D and trimming were deduced from the DNA. Of about 110,000 clones in the sample, about 88% were seen once. The chain has TRBV9 and TRBJ2-3, with D possibly TRBD2 on 6 matching bases. The sample comprised peripheral blood. This clonotype was obtained from a human donor in a cohort sampled during active COVID-19. The CDR3 sequence: CASSVGGGGTDTQYF. DNA for the CDR3: TGTGCCAGCAGCGTAGGCGGAGGGGGCACAGATACGCAGTATTTT.